This T cell receptor (beta chain) was sequenced for a study of blood T cell repertoires in COVID-19. For the study at large: Samples came from the United States, Italy and Spain, spanning acute and convalescent COVID-19. T cells, B-cell-depleted T cells, or PBMCs supplied cDNA or gDNA.

Generated by immunoSEQ multiplex PCR, the TCRdb table keeps only in-frame clones and is missing some. The sample lists 250,000 to 300,000 clones; more than 70% were seen once. Deletions cut 1 base from V and 4 bases from J, with 13 bases between. Per germline, CDR1 SGHVS and CDR2 FQNEAQ. CDR3 length: 15 residues. All enrollees were roughly 18 to 90 years old and from some 24 US areas. The chain uses TRBV7-8 and TRBJ1-1; the D is unclear. The TCR originated in a woman aged 55-69 years in a cohort exposed to, infected with or recovered from COVID-19 (not recorded which). Material for sequencing was PBMCs or T cells enriched from blood (not recorded which). CDR3 nucleotides: TGTGCCAGCAGCTTAGTCGGGGAAGCGGCCACTGAAGCTTTCTTT. Its protein is CASSLVGEAATEAFF.